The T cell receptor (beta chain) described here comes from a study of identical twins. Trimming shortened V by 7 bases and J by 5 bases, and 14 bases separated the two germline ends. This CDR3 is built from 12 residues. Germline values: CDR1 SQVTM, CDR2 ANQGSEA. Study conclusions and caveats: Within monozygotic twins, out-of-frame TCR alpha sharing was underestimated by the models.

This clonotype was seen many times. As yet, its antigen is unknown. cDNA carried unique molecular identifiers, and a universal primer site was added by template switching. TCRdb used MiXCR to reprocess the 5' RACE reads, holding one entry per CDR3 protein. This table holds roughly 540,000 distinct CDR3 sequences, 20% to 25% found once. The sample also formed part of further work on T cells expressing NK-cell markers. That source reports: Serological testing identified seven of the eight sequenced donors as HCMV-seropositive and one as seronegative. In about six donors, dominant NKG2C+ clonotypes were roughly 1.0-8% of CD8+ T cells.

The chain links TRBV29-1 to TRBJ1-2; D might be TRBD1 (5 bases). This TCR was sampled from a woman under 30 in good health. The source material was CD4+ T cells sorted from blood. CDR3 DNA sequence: TGCAGCGCCACGGACGGGGGATATGGCTACACCTTC. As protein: CSATDGGYGYTF.